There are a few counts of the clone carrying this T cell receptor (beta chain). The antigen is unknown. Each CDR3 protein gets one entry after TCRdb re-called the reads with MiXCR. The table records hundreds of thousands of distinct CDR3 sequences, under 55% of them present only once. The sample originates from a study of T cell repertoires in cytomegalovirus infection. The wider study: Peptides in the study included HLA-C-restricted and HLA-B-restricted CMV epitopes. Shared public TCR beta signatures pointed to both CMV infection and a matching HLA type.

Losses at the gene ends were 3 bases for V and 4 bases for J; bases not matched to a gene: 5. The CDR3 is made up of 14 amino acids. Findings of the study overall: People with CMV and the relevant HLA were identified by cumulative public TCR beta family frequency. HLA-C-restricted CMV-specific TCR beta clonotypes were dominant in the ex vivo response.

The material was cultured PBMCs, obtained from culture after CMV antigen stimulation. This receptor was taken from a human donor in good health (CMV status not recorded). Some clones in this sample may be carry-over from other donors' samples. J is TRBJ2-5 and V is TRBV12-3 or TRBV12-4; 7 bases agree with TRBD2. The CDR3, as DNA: TGTGCCAGCAGTTTGGTCCAGCGGGGAGAGACCCAGTACTTC. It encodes CASSLVQRGETQYF.